These 9 T cell receptor beta chains share one sample of origin, sequenced in a study of resident and recirculating memory T cells in vitiligo. Profiled with immunoSEQ multiplex PCR; TCRdb holds only in-frame clones, not every one. The top ten hold around 4.6% of the sample, which has approximately 69,000 clones, approximately 89% seen once. The sample consisted of blood. The receptors come from a male donor with vitiligo.

This rearrangement joins TRBV18 to TRBJ2-7, with 7 bases fitting TRBD2. CDR3 length: 16 amino acids. V trimming: 3 bases; J trimming: 0 bases; junction bases outside the gene matches: 8. Per the germline V gene, CDR1 is KGHSH and CDR2 is LQKENI. CDR3 region: CASSPGGRGSSYEQYF. The CDR3 DNA follows: TGTGCCAGCTCACCGGGGGGGAGGGGAAGCTCCTACGAGCAGTACTTC.

The rearrangement uses TRBV2 and TRBJ2-7; TRBD1 aligns across 9 bases. The CDR3 length is 16 residues. Germline lookup yields CDR1 SNHLY and CDR2 FYNNEI. V dropped 3 bases and J dropped 5; count of bases not matched to a gene: 11. This CDR3 is CASSEVPGQGSDEQYF. The CDR3 nucleotides read TGTGCCAGCAGTGAGGTGCCGGGACAGGGCAGCGACGAGCAGTACTTC.

This clone has just a few counts. The chain couples TRBV4-1 to TRBJ1-1; D ambiguous. The germline V gene has CDR1 MGHRA and CDR2 YSYEKL. The CDR3 is 14 amino acids. Trimming removed 0 bases from V and 5 bases from J, with 10 bases in between. The CDR3 coding sequence is TGCGCCAGCAGCCAAGAGGTAGGGAGAACTGAAGCTTTCTTT. It translates to CASSQEVGRTEAFF.

Notes on this clone: This same CDR3 is encoded by further DNA sequences in the sample. V is TRBV7-3 and J is TRBJ2-7, with a weak D call TRBD1 (6 bases). CDR3 length: 14 residues. CDR1 is SGHTA, CDR2 FQGTGA, per germline. Deletions cut 4 bases from V and 5 bases from J, with 15 bases between. In nucleotides, the CDR3 is TGTGCCAGCAGCTCACAGGGAGTGGGAGACGAGCAGTACTTC. It specifies CASSSQGVGDEQYF.

The rearrangement links TRBV2 to TRBJ2-1, with a tentative D call TRBD1 (6 bases). The CDR3 covers 18 residues. Trimming shortened V by 6 bases and J by 4 bases, and 25 bases separated the two germline ends. Germline V gene sequence: CDR1 SNHLY, CDR2 FYNNEI. The CDR3: CASSELTYTGSVYNEQFF. In nucleotides, the CDR3 is TGTGCCAGCAGCGAATTGACGTATACAGGGTCTGTGTACAATGAGCAGTTCTTC. Variable domain in full (rest from reference TRBV2 and TRBJ2-1): EPEVTQTPSHQVTQMGQEVILRCVPISNHLYFYWYRQILGQKVEFLVSFYNNEISEKSEIFDDQFSVERPDGSNFTLKIRSTKLEDSAMYFCASSELTYTGSVYNEQFFGPGTRLTVL.

This chain links TRBV6-1 with TRBJ2-5; TRBD1 agrees at 7 bases. The J call is doubtful: the DNA matches TRBJ2-7 better. CDR3 length: 13 residues. The germline gives CDR1 MNHNS, CDR2 SASEGT. CDR3 protein: CASGTVRTYEQYF. The CDR3 DNA is TGTGCCAGCGGGACAGTAAGGACCTACGAGCAGTACTTC.

The chain is built from TRBV30 and TRBJ2-5; the match to TRBD2 covers 10 bases. Germline CDR1 reads GTSNPN; CDR2 reads SVGIG (reference sequence). The CDR3 consists of 15 residues. The V gene end was trimmed by 3 bases and the J gene end by 2 bases; junction bases not matched to a gene: 6. CDR3 sequence: CAWSRTSGGQETQYF. CDR3 bases: TGTGCCTGGAGCCGGACTAGCGGAGGACAAGAGACCCAGTACTTC.

The CDR3 bases are TGCGCCAGCAGCCAAGATTTACGGGTTTCCTACAATGAGCAGTTCTTC. Translated: CASSQDLRVSYNEQFF. V is TRBV4-3 and J is TRBJ2-1; the D is unclear. V lost 0 bases to trimming and J lost 1 base, with 10 bases between them. This CDR3 region has 16 residues. The germline gives CDR1 LGHNA, CDR2 YSLEER.

The CDR3 here is CASSFGQSTDTQYF. CDR3 sequence (DNA): TGTGCCAGCAGTTTCGGACAAAGCACAGATACGCAGTATTTT. The V call is TRBV7-9, the J call TRBJ2-3; TRBD1 is a possible D gene (5 bases). Germline assignment: CDR1 SEHNR and CDR2 FQNEAQ (reference sequence). This CDR3 is built from 14 residues. Trimming pared 6 bases from V and 0 bases from J, leaving 10 bases between.